The entry that follows covers one T cell receptor beta chain sequence. What it binds is unknown. The data were taken from a study of cytomegalovirus exposure and HLA in healthy donors. Turning to the study itself: The platform used for the roughly 130 validation repertoires matched that of the approximately 670 first-cohort repertoires, a later analysis reported. Study conclusions and caveats: Most TCRs appeared rarely, but some public TCRs recurred in many donors. The authors enumerated around 150 TCR beta chains as linked to cytomegalovirus.

The donors formed part of the roughly 110-subject validation cohort, distinct from the approximately 670-subject first cohort. In germline, CDR1 is SNHLY, CDR2 FYNNEI. The CDR3 covers 16 residues. Trimming removed 5 bases from V and 2 bases from J, with 16 bases in between. Some clones are missing from TCRdb's copy, which holds only in-frame ones; the method was immunoSEQ multiplex PCR. The sample contains tens of thousands of clones, under 95% of which appear only once. The receptor was derived from a young man in good health and CMV-seronegative. The sequenced material came from PBMCs. The chain has TRBV2 and TRBJ2-4; tentative D call: TRBD1 (6 bases). In nucleotides, the CDR3 is TGTGCCAGCAGTATCAGGACAGCTCAGACCAAAAACATTCAGTACTTC. Its protein product is CASSIRTAQTKNIQYF.